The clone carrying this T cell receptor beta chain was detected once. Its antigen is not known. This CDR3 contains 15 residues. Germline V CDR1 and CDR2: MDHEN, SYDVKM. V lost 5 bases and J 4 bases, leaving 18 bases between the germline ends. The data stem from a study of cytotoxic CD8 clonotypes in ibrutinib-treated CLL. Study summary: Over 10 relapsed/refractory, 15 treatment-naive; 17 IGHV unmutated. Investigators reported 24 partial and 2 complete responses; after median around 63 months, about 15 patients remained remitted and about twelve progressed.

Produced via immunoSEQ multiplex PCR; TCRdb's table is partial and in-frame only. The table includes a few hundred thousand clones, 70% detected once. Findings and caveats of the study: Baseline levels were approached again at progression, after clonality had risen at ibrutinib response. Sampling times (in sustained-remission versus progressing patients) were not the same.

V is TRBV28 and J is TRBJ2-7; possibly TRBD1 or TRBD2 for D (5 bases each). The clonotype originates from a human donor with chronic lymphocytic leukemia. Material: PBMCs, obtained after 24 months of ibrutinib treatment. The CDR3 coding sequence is TGTGCCAGCAGTGAATCAGGTGAGGGGCAATACGAGCAGTACTTC. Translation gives CASSESGEGQYEQYF.